This section outlines one T cell receptor beta chain sequence together with its context. This entry is derived from a study of patients and donors after allogeneic stem cell transplantation. TCRdb re-called the RT-PCR reads through MiXCR, storing one row per CDR3 protein. The sample carries about 100,000 distinct CDR3 sequences, approximately 40% recorded once. The sequence derives from a human donor who was either an allogeneic HSCT recipient or a stem cell or donor lymphocyte infusion donor (not recorded which). It is not recorded whose cells these are; they may come from a transplant donor. The sequencing input was blood, either unsorted or a sorted T cell fraction (not recorded which).

CDR3 sequence: CSVRGKPGTGEETQYF. For the CDR3, the DNA is TGCAGCGTTCGGGGGAAACCCGGGACAGGGGAAGAGACCCAGTACTTC. The chain has TRBV29-1 and TRBJ2-5, with 10 bases that match TRBD1. J lost 3 bases, V lost 5 bases, and 12 bases had no gene match. The germline gives CDR1 SQVTM, CDR2 ANQGSEA. CDR3 size: 16 residues.